These 5 T cell receptor beta chains were all obtained from the same sample, sequenced in a study of blood T cell repertoires in COVID-19. Assay: immunoSEQ multiplex PCR; the TCRdb copy retains only in-frame clones and omits some. Of about 140,000 clones in the sample, about 90% were seen once. What was sequenced was peripheral blood. Receptors were obtained from a man over 45 with active or convalescent COVID-19.

CDR3 nucleotide sequence: TGCGCCAGCGGGGGGACAGGGCGCACAGATACGCAGTATTTT. Residues: CASGGTGRTDTQYF. The genes are TRBV10-2 and TRBJ2-3, with 9 bases lining up with TRBD1. Germline CDR1 is WSHSY and CDR2 is SAAADI. Losses at the gene ends were 8 bases for V and 1 base for J; bases not matched to a gene: 4. The length of the CDR3 is 14 residues.

The chain uses TRBV5-6 and TRBJ2-2; D remains ambiguous. Trimming pared 0 bases from V and 8 bases from J, leaving 5 bases between. This CDR3 is built from 12 residues. Germline V gene sequence: CDR1 SGHDT, CDR2 YYEEEE. CDR3 nucleotides: TGTGCCAGCAGCTTGGCTTCGGGGGAGCTGTTTTTT. Protein sequence: CASSLASGELFF.

The chain joins TRBV7-9 to TRBJ2-1; the D gene is possibly TRBD2 (5 bases). Germline CDR1 reads SEHNR; CDR2 reads FQNEAQ (reference sequence). V lost 5 bases and J lost 4, with 18 bases in between. The CDR3 has 16 residues. CDR3 sequence (DNA): TGTGCCAGCAGCGGATCCCAGGAGGTTTCGTACAATGAGCAGTTCTTC. This sequence encodes CASSGSQEVSYNEQFF.

This chain uses TRBV12-3 or TRBV12-4 with TRBJ2-7, with TRBD1 matching over 9 bases. The V gene end was trimmed by 5 bases and the J gene end by 3 bases; junction bases not matched to a gene: 2. The CDR3 is made up of 13 amino acids. Here the CDR3 reads CASSGQGNYEQYF. CDR3 nucleotide sequence: TGTGCCAGCAGTGGACAGGGGAACTACGAGCAGTACTTC.

In its sample, this clone was seen a few times. The chain links TRBV3-1 (or the pseudogene TRBV3-2) to TRBJ2-5; possibly TRBD1 for D (6 bases). V was cut by 7 bases and J by 5 bases, with 11 bases left in between. The length of the CDR3 is 12 residues. Germline V gene data show CDR1 as LGHDT and CDR2 as YNNKEL (reference sequence). CDR3 sequence reads: CASISTGETQYF. DNA of the CDR3: TGTGCCAGCATCTCAACAGGGGAGACCCAGTACTTC.